The sequence of this T cell receptor beta chain was determined in a study of graft-versus-host responses after intestinal transplantation. Study overall: Isolated intestinal, liver-intestinal, or multivisceral transplants had been given to the recipients. Every transplant recipient was induced with anti-thymocyte globulin, then maintained on tacrolimus and steroids for around 3 years. General study results and limits: Allografts carried high graft-versus-host to host-versus-graft clonal ratios in patients having graft-donor T cell macrochimerism. Recipient-marrow GvH clones were detected, some having first appeared in ileum or blood.

A note on this clone: Its antigen is not known.

Data came from immunoSEQ multiplex PCR; TCRdb stores just in-frame clones and leaves some out. Here the sample spans about 36,000 clones, approximately 93% being singletons. Looked up from germline, CDR1 is MNHEY and CDR2 is SVGAGI. The CDR3 covers 13 residues. Trimming cost V 6 bases and J 9 bases, with 12 bases left between them. Sequencing used unstimulated CD4+ T cells sorted from spleen or lymph node cells, obtained before transplant. The sequence came from a human donor who was the organ donor for an intestinal transplant. The V gene is TRBV6-5, the J gene TRBJ1-6, with D unresolved. This chain's CDR3 is CASRAGHPSPLHF. In DNA form, the CDR3 reads TGTGCCAGCAGGGCAGGCCATCCTTCACCCCTCCACTTT.